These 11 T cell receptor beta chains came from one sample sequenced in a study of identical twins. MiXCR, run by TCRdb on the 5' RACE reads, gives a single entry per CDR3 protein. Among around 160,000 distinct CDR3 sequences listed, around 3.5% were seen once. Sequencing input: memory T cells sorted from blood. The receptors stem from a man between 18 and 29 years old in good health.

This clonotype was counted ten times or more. The CDR3 here is CATSAPGGAGTYNEQFF. CDR3 DNA: TGTGCCACCAGTGCCCCGGGAGGGGCGGGGACTTACAATGAGCAGTTCTTC. The V and J genes are TRBV24-1 and TRBJ2-1; the match to TRBD2 covers 8 bases. This CDR3 contains 17 residues. Trimming at V came to 5 bases and at J to 4 bases, leaving 12 bases not matched to a gene. CDR1 is KGHDR, CDR2 SFDVKD, per germline.

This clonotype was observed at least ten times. CDR3 nucleotide sequence: TGTGCCAGCAGTCCGCGACCAGGGGCCTACGAGCAGTACTTC. It translates to CASSPRPGAYEQYF. This chain connects TRBV27 to TRBJ2-7; possible D gene TRBD1, 6 bases. The V end was cut by 5 bases, the J end by 2 bases, with 13 bases between. This CDR3 has 14 residues. Germline V gene data show CDR1 as MNHEY and CDR2 as SMNVEV (reference sequence).

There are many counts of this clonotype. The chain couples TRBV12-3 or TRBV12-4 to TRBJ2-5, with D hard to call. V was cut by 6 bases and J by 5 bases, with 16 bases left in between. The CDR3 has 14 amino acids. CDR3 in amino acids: CASSRGRLMETQYF. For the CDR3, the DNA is TGTGCCAGCAGCCGAGGTCGGCTAATGGAGACCCAGTACTTC.

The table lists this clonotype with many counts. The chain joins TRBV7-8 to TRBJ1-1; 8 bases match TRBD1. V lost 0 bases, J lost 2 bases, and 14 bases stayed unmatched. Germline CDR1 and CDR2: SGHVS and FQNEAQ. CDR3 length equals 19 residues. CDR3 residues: CASSLALNRVTGENTEAFF. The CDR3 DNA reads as TGTGCCAGCAGCTTAGCCCTTAATCGGGTGACAGGGGAAAACACTGAAGCTTTCTTT.

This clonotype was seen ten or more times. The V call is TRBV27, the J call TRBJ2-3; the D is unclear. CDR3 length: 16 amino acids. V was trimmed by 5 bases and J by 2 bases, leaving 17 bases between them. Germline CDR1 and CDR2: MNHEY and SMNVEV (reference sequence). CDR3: CASSHLVRQSTDTQYF. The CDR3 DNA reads TGTGCCAGCAGTCATCTTGTGCGGCAGTCCACAGATACGCAGTATTTT.

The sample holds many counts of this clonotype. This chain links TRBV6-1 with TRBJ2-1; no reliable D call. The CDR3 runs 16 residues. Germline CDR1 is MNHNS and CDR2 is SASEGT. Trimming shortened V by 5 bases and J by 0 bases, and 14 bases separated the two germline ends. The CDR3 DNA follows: TGTGCCAGCAGTACCCGCGGTACCAACTCCTACAATGAGCAGTTCTTC. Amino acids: CASSTRGTNSYNEQFF.

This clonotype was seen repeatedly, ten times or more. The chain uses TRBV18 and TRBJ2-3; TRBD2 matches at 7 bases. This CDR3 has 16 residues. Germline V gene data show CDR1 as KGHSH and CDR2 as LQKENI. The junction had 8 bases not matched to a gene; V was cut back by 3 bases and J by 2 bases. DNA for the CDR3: TGTGCCAGCTCACCGGGGACTACTAACCCCACAGATACGCAGTATTTT. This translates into CASSPGTTNPTDTQYF.

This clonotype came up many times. Here the CDR3 DNA reads TGTGCCAGCAGTTTAGAGGGTCGGAACACCTTC. Its translation is CASSLEGRNTF. The chain links TRBV28 to TRBJ1-2, with D uncertain. CDR1 is MDHEN, CDR2 SYDVKM, per germline. The V end lost 2 bases, the J end lost 12 bases, and 10 bases lay between the germline ends. The CDR3 is 11 amino acids.

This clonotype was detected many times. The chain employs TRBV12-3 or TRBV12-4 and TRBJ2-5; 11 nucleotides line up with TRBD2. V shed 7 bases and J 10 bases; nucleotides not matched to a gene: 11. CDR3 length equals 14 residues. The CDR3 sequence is CASTHYTSGSIQYF. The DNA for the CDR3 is TGTGCCAGCACCCATTACACTAGCGGGAGCATCCAGTACTTC.

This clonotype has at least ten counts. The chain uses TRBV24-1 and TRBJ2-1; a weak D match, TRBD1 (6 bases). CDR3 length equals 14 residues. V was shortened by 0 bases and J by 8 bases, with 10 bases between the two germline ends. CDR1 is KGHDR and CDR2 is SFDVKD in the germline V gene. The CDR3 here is CATSDLQGGHEQFF. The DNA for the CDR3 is TGTGCCACCAGTGATTTGCAAGGGGGTCATGAGCAGTTCTTC.

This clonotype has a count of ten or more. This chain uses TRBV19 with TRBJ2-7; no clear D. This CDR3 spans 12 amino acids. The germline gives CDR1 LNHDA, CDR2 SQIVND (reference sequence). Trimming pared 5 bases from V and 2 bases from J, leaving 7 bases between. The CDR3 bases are TGTGCCAGTAGTCCCCTCGCCTACGAGCAGTACGTC. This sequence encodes CASSPLAYEQYV.